The 20 T cell receptor beta chains below come from one sample, sequenced in a study of glioma-infiltrating T cells after dendritic cell vaccination. Measured with immunoSEQ multiplex PCR; TCRdb has only the in-frame clones, and not every one. The table lists about 82,000 clones, around 90% of them singletons. The material was blood, obtained before dendritic cell vaccination. The receptors shown here come from a human donor with glioblastoma.

This chain's CDR3 is CASSLPRRMGNEQFF. CDR3 coding DNA: TGTGCCAGCAGCCTCCCTAGACGAATGGGCAATGAGCAGTTCTTC. This rearrangement joins TRBV7-9 to TRBJ2-1, with D unclear. Trimming removed 5 bases from V and 6 bases from J, with 17 bases in between. In germline, CDR1 is SEHNR, CDR2 FQNEAQ (reference sequence). This CDR3 is 15 amino acids long.

This clone came up once. The chain joins TRBV5-4 to TRBJ2-7; 7 bases are shared with TRBD2. The CDR3 has 15 residues. Germline V gene data show CDR1 as SGHNT and CDR2 as YYREEE (reference sequence). J was trimmed by 0 bases and V by 0 bases; bases with no gene match: 3. The CDR3 DNA reads TGTGCCAGCAGCTTGGGTGGGAGGGGCTCCTACGAGCAGTACTTC. It specifies CASSLGGRGSYEQYF.

This sequence joins TRBV9 and TRBJ2-3; 9 positions match TRBD1. The CDR3 covers 17 residues. The germline CDR1 and CDR2 sequences are SGDLS and YYNGEE. The V and J ends lost 0 bases and 4 bases, in that order; junction bases with no gene match: 9. The CDR3 sequence is CASSVEAGQGSPDTQYF. As DNA, the CDR3 is TGTGCCAGCAGCGTAGAGGCCGGACAGGGGAGCCCAGATACGCAGTATTTT. The full variable domain, rest sourced from reference TRBV9 and TRBJ2-3, is DSGVTQTPKHLITATGQRVTLRCSPRSGDLSVYWYQQSLDQGLQFLIQYYNGEERAKGNILERFSAQQFPDLHSELNLSSLELGDSALYFCASSVEAGQGSPDTQYFGPGTRLTVL.

The V call is TRBV6-5, the J call TRBJ2-7; 7 positions match TRBD1. Germline V gene lookup returns CDR1 MNHEY and CDR2 SVGAGI. J gave up 3 bases and V 4 bases, and 6 bases lay outside the gene matches. The CDR3 runs 14 residues. CDR3 sequence: CASSSTGLGYEQYF. The CDR3 nucleotides are TGTGCCAGCAGTTCGACAGGGCTAGGCTACGAGCAGTACTTC.

The gene calls are TRBV18 and TRBJ2-3; 14 bases agree with TRBD2. Looked up from germline, CDR1 is KGHSH and CDR2 is LQKENI. With V trimmed by 2 bases and J by 4 bases, 2 bases remained unmatched. The length of the CDR3 is 16 residues. CDR3 DNA: TGTGCCAGCTCACCAACGGGACTAGCGGGAGCAGATACGCAGTATTTT. It specifies CASSPTGLAGADTQYF. Full variable domain (remainder filled in from reference TRBV18 and TRBJ2-3): NAGVMQNPRHLVRRRGQEARLRCSPMKGHSHVYWYRQLPEEGLKFMVYLQKENIIDESGMPKERFSAEFPKEGPSILRIQQVVRGDSAAYFCASSPTGLAGADTQYFGPGTRLTVL.

As to this clone: The junction departs from germline at one end; a sequencing error may be responsible. V is TRBV7-7 and J is TRBJ2-5; D is perhaps TRBD2 (5 bases). The CDR3 runs 15 residues. Germline V CDR1 and CDR2: SSHAT, FNYEAQ (reference sequence). CDR3 nucleotide sequence: TGTGCTAGCAGCCCCGCGCCGGGAATCCAAGAGACCCAGTACTTC. Its protein product is CASSPAPGIQETQYF.

The chain combines TRBV6-1 with TRBJ2-7, with TRBD1 identical over 9 bases. The germline V gene encodes CDR1 MNHNS and CDR2 SASEGT. This CDR3 is 15 amino acids long. The J segment lost 5 bases and the V segment lost 6 bases, leaving 11 bases of the junction unmatched. The CDR3 here is CASRASGTGIHEQYF. For the CDR3, the DNA is TGTGCCAGCAGGGCATCCGGGACAGGGATCCACGAGCAGTACTTC.

This clone was observed once. For the CDR3, the DNA is TGTGCCAGCAGTTACTCGTCTTCCTCTAACACAGATACGCAGTATTTT. Its protein is CASSYSSSSNTDTQYF. The chain joins TRBV6-5 to TRBJ2-3; D is ambiguous. CDR3 length: 16 amino acids. Germline lookup yields CDR1 MNHEY and CDR2 SVGAGI. Trimming shortened V by 0 bases and J by 2 bases, and 12 bases separated the two germline ends.

CDR3 protein: CASSPTGQGYEQYF. The CDR3 coding sequence is TGCGCCAGCAGCCCTACAGGGCAGGGGTACGAGCAGTACTTC. V and J are TRBV5-1 and TRBJ2-7; tentatively, D is TRBD1 (6 bases). This CDR3 is 14 amino acids long. Germline CDR1 reads SGHRS; CDR2 reads YFSETQ. The V end was cut by 4 bases, the J end by 4 bases, with 15 bases between.

This clone was counted only a few times. The genes are TRBV4-1 and TRBJ2-7, with 12 bases lining up with TRBD2. Per germline, CDR1 MGHRA and CDR2 YSYEKL. The ends lost 3 bases at V and 2 bases at J; junction bases unmatched: 2. This CDR3 contains 15 residues. The CDR3 coding sequence is TGCGCCAGCAGCCAGACTAGCGGGAGTGCCTACGAGCAGTACTTC. Protein product: CASSQTSGSAYEQYF.

With regard to this clone: The sample contains more than one DNA sequence encoding this CDR3. The chain has TRBV5-6 and TRBJ1-1; no clear D gene. Germline loops: CDR1 SGHDT, CDR2 YYEEEE. Trimming removed 0 bases from V and 4 bases from J, with 7 bases in between. The CDR3 has 13 residues. This CDR3 is CASSLALLTEAFF. The CDR3 region has the DNA TGTGCCAGCAGCTTGGCTCTACTCACTGAAGCTTTCTTT.

The rearrangement uses TRBV4-2 and TRBJ1-2, with D possibly matching TRBD1 (6 bases). The CDR3 has 17 amino acids. Germline CDR1 reads LGHNA; CDR2 reads YNFKEQ. The ends were cut back, 0 bases at V and 4 bases at J, with 18 bases in the middle. CDR3 sequence: CASSQDSGGANGYGYTF. Written as DNA, the CDR3 is TGTGCCAGCAGCCAAGATAGTGGGGGGGCTAATGGCTATGGCTACACCTTC.

The chain employs TRBV30 and TRBJ2-1; D is possibly TRBD2 (6 bases). The V gene lost 7 bases and the J gene lost 7 bases, with 14 bases spanning the gap. This CDR3 has 12 residues. Looked up from germline, CDR1 is GTSNPN and CDR2 is SVGIG (reference sequence). In DNA, the CDR3 is TGTGCCTACCTAGGCGGGAATAATGAGCAGTTCTTC. This gives the protein CAYLGGNNEQFF.

About this clone itself: At one boundary the junction diverges from the germline segment, which might be a read error. This sample also contains other DNA sequences that code for the same CDR3. The V gene is TRBV5-8, the J gene TRBJ2-7; 8 positions agree with TRBD2. In germline, CDR1 is SGHTS, CDR2 YDEGEE. This CDR3 spans 14 amino acids. This chain's CDR3 is CASRKAGDTYEQYF. The CDR3 DNA is TGCGCCAGCAGGAAAGCGGGAGACACCTACGAGCAGTACTTC.

The chain carries TRBV19 and TRBJ1-1, with a tentative D call TRBD1 (6 bases). Germline CDR1 and CDR2: LNHDA and SQIVND (reference sequence). CDR3 size: 14 residues. With 4 bases removed from V and 0 bases from J, the gap between germline ends came to 9 bases. The CDR3 DNA follows: TGTGCCAGTAGTAGCTACAGGGTGAACACTGAAGCTTTCTTT. Translated: CASSSYRVNTEAFF.

As regards this clone: Compared with germline, one end of the junction differs, possibly owing to a read error. This rearrangement joins TRBV7-7 to TRBJ2-5; 9 nucleotides align to TRBD2. The CDR3 covers 17 residues. Looked up from germline, CDR1 is SSHAT and CDR2 is FNYEAQ (reference sequence). As DNA, the CDR3 is TGTGCTAGCAGCCGAGCGGGGGGCCCTCAATTCCAAGAGACCCAGTACTTC. Its protein product is CASSRAGGPQFQETQYF.

This clone has just one count. The chain couples TRBV9 to TRBJ2-2, with TRBD2 matching over 12 bases. Trimming cost V 0 bases and J 7 bases; bases outside gene matches: 4. Germline values: CDR1 SGDLS, CDR2 YYNGEE. The CDR3 is made up of 16 amino acids. The CDR3 coding sequence is TGTGCCAGCAGCGTAGCTAGCGGGGGGGCCTACGGGGAGCTGTTTTTT. Amino acid sequence: CASSVASGGAYGELFF.

J is TRBJ1-1 and V is TRBV7-6; 8 nucleotides align to TRBD1. Per the germline V gene, CDR1 is SGHVS and CDR2 is FNYEAQ. With 5 bases clipped from V and 4 bases from J, the junction kept 6 bases outside the gene matches. The CDR3 runs to 14 residues. The DNA of the CDR3 is TGTGCCAGCAGCGCCAGCACAGGGGGCACTGAAGCTTTCTTT. Translation: CASSASTGGTEAFF.

The chain joins TRBV28 to TRBJ2-7; 7 bases are shared with TRBD1. CDR1 MDHEN and CDR2 SYDVKM come from the germline V gene. After removal of 2 bases from V and 3 bases from J, the junction contained 4 bases not matched to a gene. The CDR3 runs to 14 residues. The CDR3 reads CASSLTYRGYEQYF. In nucleotides, the CDR3 is TGTGCCAGCAGTTTAACGTACAGGGGCTACGAGCAGTACTTC.

The chain employs TRBV7-8 and TRBJ1-3; TRBD1 is a possible D gene (6 bases). Germline CDR1 reads SGHVS; CDR2 reads FQNEAQ. The V gene lost 6 bases and the J gene lost 2 bases, with 8 bases spanning the gap. The CDR3 runs 13 residues. CDR3 sequence: CASRNRAGNTIYF. CDR3 nucleotide sequence: TGTGCCAGCAGAAACAGGGCTGGAAACACCATATATTTT.